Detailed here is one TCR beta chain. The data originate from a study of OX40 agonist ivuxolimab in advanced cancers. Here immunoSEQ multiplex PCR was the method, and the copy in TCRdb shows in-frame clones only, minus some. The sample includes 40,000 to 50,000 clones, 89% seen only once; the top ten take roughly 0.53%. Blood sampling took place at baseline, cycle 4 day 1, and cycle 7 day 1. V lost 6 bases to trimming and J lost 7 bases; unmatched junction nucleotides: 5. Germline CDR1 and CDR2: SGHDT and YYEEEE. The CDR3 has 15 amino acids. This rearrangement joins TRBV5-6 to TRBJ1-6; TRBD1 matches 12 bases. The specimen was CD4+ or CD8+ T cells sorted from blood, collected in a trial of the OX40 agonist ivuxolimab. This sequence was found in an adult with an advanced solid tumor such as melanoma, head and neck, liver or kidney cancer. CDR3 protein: CASKGTGGFNSPLHF. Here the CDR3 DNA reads TGTGCCAGCAAAGGGACAGGGGGCTTCAATTCACCCCTCCACTTT.